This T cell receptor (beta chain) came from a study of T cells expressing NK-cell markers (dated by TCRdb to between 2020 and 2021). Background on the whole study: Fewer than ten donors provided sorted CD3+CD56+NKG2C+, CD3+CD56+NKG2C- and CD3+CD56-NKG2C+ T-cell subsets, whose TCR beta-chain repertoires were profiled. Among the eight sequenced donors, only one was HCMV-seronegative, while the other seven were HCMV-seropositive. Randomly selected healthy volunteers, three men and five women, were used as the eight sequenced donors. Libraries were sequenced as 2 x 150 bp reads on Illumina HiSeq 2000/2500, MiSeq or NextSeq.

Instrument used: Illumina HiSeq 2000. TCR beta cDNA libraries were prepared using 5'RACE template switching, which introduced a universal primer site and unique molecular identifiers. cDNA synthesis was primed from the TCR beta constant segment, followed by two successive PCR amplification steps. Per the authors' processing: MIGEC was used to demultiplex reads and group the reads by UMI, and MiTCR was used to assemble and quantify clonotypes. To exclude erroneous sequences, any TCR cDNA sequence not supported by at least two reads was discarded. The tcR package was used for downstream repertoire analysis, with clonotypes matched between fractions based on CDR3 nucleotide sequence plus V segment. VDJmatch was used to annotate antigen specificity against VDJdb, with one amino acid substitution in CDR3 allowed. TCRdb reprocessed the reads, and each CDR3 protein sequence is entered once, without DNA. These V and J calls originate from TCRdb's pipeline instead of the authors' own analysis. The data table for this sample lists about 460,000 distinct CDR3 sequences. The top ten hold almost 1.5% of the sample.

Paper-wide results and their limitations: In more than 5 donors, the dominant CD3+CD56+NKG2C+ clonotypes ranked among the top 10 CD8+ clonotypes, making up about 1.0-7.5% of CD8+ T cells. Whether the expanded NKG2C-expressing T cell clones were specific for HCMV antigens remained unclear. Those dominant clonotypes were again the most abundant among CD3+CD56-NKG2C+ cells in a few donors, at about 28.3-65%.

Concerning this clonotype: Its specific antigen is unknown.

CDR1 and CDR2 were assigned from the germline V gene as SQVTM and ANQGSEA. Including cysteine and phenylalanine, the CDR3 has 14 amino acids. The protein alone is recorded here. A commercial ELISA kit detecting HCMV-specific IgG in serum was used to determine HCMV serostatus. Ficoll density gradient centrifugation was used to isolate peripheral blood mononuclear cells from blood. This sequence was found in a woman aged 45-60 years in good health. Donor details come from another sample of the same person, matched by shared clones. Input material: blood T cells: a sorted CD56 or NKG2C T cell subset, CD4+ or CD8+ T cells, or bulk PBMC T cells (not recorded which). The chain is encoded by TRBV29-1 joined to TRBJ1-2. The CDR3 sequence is CSVEALRDGYGYTF.